These 25 T cell receptor beta chains came from one sample sequenced in a study of CD8+ T cells in alopecia areata. Once RNA had been extracted, it was reverse transcribed into cDNA to act as the sequencing template. Data came from immunoSEQ multiplex PCR; TCRdb stores just in-frame clones and leaves some out. The sample shows some 200,000 clones, roughly 56% of them seen only once. The specimen sequenced was CD8+ T cells sorted from blood. The receptors come from a human donor in good health.

The chain combines TRBV9 with TRBJ2-5, with 12 bases that match TRBD2. CDR1 SGDLS and CDR2 YYNGEE come from the germline V gene. The CDR3 is 15 amino acids. Losses at the gene ends were 7 bases for V and 4 bases for J; bases not matched to a gene: 8. CDR3: CASSPSGGAGETQYF. CDR3 nucleotide sequence: TGTGCCAGCTCTCCTAGCGGGGGGGCCGGAGAGACCCAGTACTTC. Full variable domain (remainder filled in from reference TRBV9 and TRBJ2-5): DSGVTQTPKHLITATGQRVTLRCSPRSGDLSVYWYQQSLDQGLQFLIQYYNGEERAKGNILERFSAQQFPDLHSELNLSSLELGDSALYFCASSPSGGAGETQYFGPGTRLLVL.

The chain joins TRBV30 to TRBJ1-3; D may be TRBD1 (6 bases). Per the germline V gene, CDR1 is GTSNPN and CDR2 is SVGIG (reference sequence). CDR3 size: 14 residues. The CDR3 coding sequence is TGTGCTGGAGAGGGACACCTCTCTGGAAACACCATATATTTT. It specifies CAGEGHLSGNTIYF.

This sequence joins TRBV9 and TRBJ2-7; TRBD1 is a possible D gene (6 bases). V was trimmed by 2 bases and J by 1 base, leaving 10 bases between them. CDR3 length: 14 amino acids. Per the germline V gene, CDR1 is SGDLS and CDR2 is YYNGEE. CDR3 in DNA: TGTGCCAGCAGCGTGAGACAGGAGTCCTACGAGCAGTACTTC. It yields the protein CASSVRQESYEQYF.

The V call is TRBV5-1, the J call TRBJ1-5; TRBD1 matches 7 bases. J lost 5 bases, V lost 1 base, and 3 bases had no gene match. Looked up from germline, CDR1 is SGHRS and CDR2 is YFSETQ. The CDR3 consists of 14 residues. CDR3 nucleotide sequence: TGCGCCAGCAGCTTGTTCACAGGGGATCAGCCCCAGCATTTT. Encoded protein: CASSLFTGDQPQHF.

This clone came up a few times. This CDR3 is CSVIVERTSGNYEQYF. The DNA of the CDR3 is TGCAGCGTTATTGTTGAGAGGACTAGCGGGAACTACGAGCAGTACTTC. The rearrangement uses TRBV29-1 and TRBJ2-7; 12 bases match TRBD2. Germline assignment: CDR1 SQVTM and CDR2 ANQGSEA. The junction had 11 bases not matched to a gene; V was cut back by 5 bases and J by 3 bases. The CDR3 length is 16 residues.

The J gene is TRBJ2-1, the V gene TRBV29-1, with D uncertain. The CDR3 loop spans 12 amino acids. Germline V gene sequence: CDR1 SQVTM, CDR2 ANQGSEA. The V and J ends lost 2 bases and 6 bases respectively, with 8 bases between them. The CDR3 DNA reads TGCAGCGTTGAACTGGGTGGCAATGAGCAGTTCTTC. Its protein product is CSVELGGNEQFF.

The chain employs TRBV27 and TRBJ2-5; the D call may be TRBD1 or TRBD2 (5 bases each). Looked up from germline, CDR1 is MNHEY and CDR2 is SMNVEV (reference sequence). Trimming removed 3 bases from V and 0 bases from J, with 11 bases in between. The CDR3 spans 15 residues. The CDR3 sequence is CASSLLEGNQETQYF. The CDR3 DNA reads TGTGCCAGCAGTTTGCTTGAGGGGAACCAAGAGACCCAGTACTTC.

This clone was counted only a few times. The chain combines TRBV5-1 with TRBJ2-1, with D unresolved. Germline V CDR1 and CDR2: SGHRS, YFSETQ. The CDR3 loop spans 14 amino acids. Trimming pared 4 bases from V and 7 bases from J, leaving 15 bases between. CDR3 amino acids: CASSRANAENEQFF. The CDR3 DNA sequence: TGCGCCAGCAGCCGCGCGAACGCAGAGAATGAGCAGTTCTTC.

The chain uses TRBV10-3 and TRBJ2-7, with D unclear. CDR1 and CDR2 from the germline V gene are ENHRY and SYGVKD. Trimming left V 0 bases short and J 2 bases short, with 8 bases between. This CDR3 has 14 amino acids. CDR3 sequence: CAISESGSAYEQYF. Here the CDR3 DNA reads TGTGCCATCAGTGAGTCGGGCAGTGCCTACGAGCAGTACTTC.

This chain links TRBV9 with TRBJ2-2; no firm D call. The V end lost 0 bases, the J end lost 3 bases, and 12 bases lay between the germline ends. This CDR3 comprises 16 residues. The V gene's germline CDR1 is SGDLS and CDR2 YYNGEE. The CDR3 here is CASSVVSGLDTGELFF. The CDR3, as DNA: TGTGCCAGCAGCGTAGTCAGTGGGCTGGACACCGGGGAGCTGTTTTTT. The complete variable domain, with remaining parts taken from reference TRBV9 and TRBJ2-2, reads DSGVTQTPKHLITATGQRVTLRCSPRSGDLSVYWYQQSLDQGLQFLIQYYNGEERAKGNILERFSAQQFPDLHSELNLSSLELGDSALYFCASSVVSGLDTGELFFGEGSRLTVL.

Many counts were recorded for this clone. The gene calls are TRBV6-1 and TRBJ2-7; 9 nucleotides align to TRBD1. The V and J ends lost 1 base and 2 bases, in that order; junction bases with no gene match: 3. The CDR3 length is 15 residues. CDR1 is MNHNS and CDR2 is SASEGT in the germline V gene. CDR3 nucleotides: TGTGCCAGCAGTGAAGAAGGGACAGGGCCCTACGAGCAGTACTTC. Amino acid sequence: CASSEEGTGPYEQYF.

The chain couples TRBV29-1 to TRBJ1-1; TRBD1 aligns across 8 bases. Germline V CDR1 and CDR2: SQVTM, ANQGSEA. The CDR3 covers 12 residues. CDR3 loop: CRAGTGDTEAFF. CDR3 in DNA: TGCAGGGCCGGGACAGGCGACACTGAAGCTTTCTTT.

This clone turned up a few times. The chain employs TRBV19 and TRBJ2-1; 7 bases line up with TRBD1. The CDR3 spans 16 residues. Germline V gives CDR1 LNHDA, CDR2 SQIVND (reference sequence). V dropped 2 bases and J dropped 5; count of bases not matched to a gene: 9. The CDR3 region is CASSIPWDSLNNEQFF. The DNA for the CDR3 is TGTGCCAGTAGTATACCGTGGGACAGCCTTAACAATGAGCAGTTCTTC.

The rearrangement joins TRBV6-5 to TRBJ1-1; no reliable D call. From germline, CDR1 is MNHEY and CDR2 SVGAGI. V lost 10 bases, J lost 4 bases, and 13 bases lay in between. CDR3 size: 12 residues. The CDR3 reads CATGWRATEAFF. CDR3 DNA: TGTGCCACCGGCTGGAGGGCCACTGAAGCTTTCTTT.

This clone came up a few times. Other DNA sequences from this sample encode an identical CDR3 as well. CDR3: CSVERNTEAFF. CDR3 DNA: TGCAGCGTTGAGCGTAACACTGAAGCTTTCTTT. The rearrangement joins TRBV29-1 to TRBJ1-1; D uncertain. The length of the CDR3 is 11 residues. Germline CDR1 is SQVTM and CDR2 is ANQGSEA. V shed 3 bases and J shed 2 bases, with 4 bases lying between them.

This chain links TRBV5-1 with TRBJ1-2; 10 bases align to TRBD1. Germline CDR1 SGHRS, CDR2 YFSETQ. This CDR3 has 16 residues. With V trimmed by 5 bases and J by 4 bases, 11 bases remained unmatched. The CDR3 is CASRPEGTGATYGYTF. For the CDR3, the DNA is TGCGCCAGCAGACCGGAGGGGACAGGGGCCACCTATGGCTACACCTTC.

V gene TRBV27 combines with J gene TRBJ2-7, with a weak D call TRBD2 (6 bases). In germline, CDR1 is MNHEY, CDR2 SMNVEV (reference sequence). The CDR3 extends over 14 amino acids. V shed 4 bases and J shed 6 bases, with 16 bases lying between them. The CDR3 sequence: CASSSGLTSFEQYF. The CDR3 coding sequence is TGTGCCAGCAGTTCGGGACTTACCTCTTTCGAGCAGTACTTC.

This clone has a handful of counts. The chain recombines TRBV7-9 with TRBJ2-1; D could derive from TRBD1 or TRBD2 (5 bases each). The CDR3 totals 12 residues. Germline loops: CDR1 SEHNR, CDR2 FQNEAQ (reference sequence). V was shortened by 1 base and J by 8 bases, with 6 bases between the two germline ends. This chain's CDR3 is CASSLVGDEQFF. The CDR3 DNA is TGTGCCAGCAGCTTAGTGGGGGATGAGCAGTTCTTC.

This chain uses TRBV7-8 with TRBJ2-7; D is possibly TRBD1 (5 bases). Trimming left V 5 bases short and J 0 bases short, with 8 bases between. Germline assignment: CDR1 SGHVS and CDR2 FQNEAQ. The CDR3 runs to 13 residues. The CDR3, as DNA: TGTGCCAGCAGCCAACAGGTCTCCTACGAGCAGTACTTC. Translated: CASSQQVSYEQYF.

V and J are TRBV19 and TRBJ1-2; tentative D call: TRBD1 (6 bases). The CDR3 spans 14 residues. Germline V gene sequence: CDR1 LNHDA, CDR2 SQIVND (reference sequence). V lost 7 bases and J 3 bases, leaving 15 bases between the germline ends. This chain's CDR3 is CASITGSTDYGYTF. CDR3 DNA sequence: TGTGCCAGTATCACAGGGTCTACGGACTATGGCTACACCTTC.

This rearrangement joins TRBV23-1 to TRBJ1-1; D may be TRBD1 (6 bases). TRBV23-1 is given ORF status, its function remaining uncertain. The ends were cut back, 11 bases at V and 3 bases at J, with 22 bases in the middle. The CDR3 sequence is 15 residues long. CDR3: CAPTTGGLADTEAFF. The DNA of the CDR3 is TGCGCCCCCACGACGGGGGGCCTGGCCGACACTGAAGCTTTCTTT.

This chain uses TRBV9 with TRBJ2-1; the D gene is possibly TRBD1 (5 bases). Trimming cost V 4 bases and J 0 bases, with 11 bases left between them. This CDR3 has 15 residues. CDR1 is SGDLS and CDR2 is YYNGEE in the germline V gene. The CDR3 DNA follows: TGTGCCAGCAGCCAGACAGACAGCTCCTACAATGAGCAGTTCTTC. This encodes CASSQTDSSYNEQFF.

The V and J genes are TRBV4-2 and TRBJ1-2; 7 bases match TRBD1. This CDR3 is built from 13 residues. V dropped 7 bases and J dropped 6; count of bases not matched to a gene: 8. Germline V lookup: CDR1 LGHNA, CDR2 YNFKEQ. CDR3 amino acids: CASTNNQGDGYTF. DNA of the CDR3: TGTGCCAGCACGAACAACCAGGGGGATGGCTACACCTTC.

Only a few counts were recorded for this clone. The V call is TRBV29-1, the J call TRBJ1-2; D gene unclear. In germline, CDR1 is SQVTM, CDR2 ANQGSEA. Between the trimmed V and J ends, which lost 3 bases and 2 bases, there was a span of 10 bases. This CDR3 is built from 13 residues. DNA of the CDR3: TGCAGCGTTGACCGGGGAACGAACTATGGCTACACCTTC. Its translation is CSVDRGTNYGYTF.

This clone was detected a few times. The rearrangement joins TRBV6-5 to TRBJ2-3, with TRBD2 matching 7 bases. V gave up 2 bases and J gave up 6 bases; unmatched junction bases: 11. This CDR3 has 16 amino acids. CDR1 and CDR2 (germline): MNHEY, SVGAGI. CDR3 amino acids: CASSYASGDSGDTQYF. In nucleotides, the CDR3 is TGTGCCAGCAGTTACGCCAGCGGGGATTCAGGGGATACGCAGTATTTT.